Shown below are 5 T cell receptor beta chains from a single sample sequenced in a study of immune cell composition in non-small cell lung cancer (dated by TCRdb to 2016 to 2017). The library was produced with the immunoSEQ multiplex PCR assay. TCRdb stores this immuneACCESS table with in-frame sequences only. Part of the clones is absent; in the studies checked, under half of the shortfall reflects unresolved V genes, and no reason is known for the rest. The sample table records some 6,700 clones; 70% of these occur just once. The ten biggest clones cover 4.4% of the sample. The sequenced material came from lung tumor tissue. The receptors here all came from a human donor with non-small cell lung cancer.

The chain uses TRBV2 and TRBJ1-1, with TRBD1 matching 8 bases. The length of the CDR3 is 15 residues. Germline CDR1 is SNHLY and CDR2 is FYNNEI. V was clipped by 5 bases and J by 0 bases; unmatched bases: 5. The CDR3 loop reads CASSSNRGMNTEAFF. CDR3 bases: TGTGCCAGCAGTAGCAACAGGGGGATGAACACTGAAGCTTTCTTT.

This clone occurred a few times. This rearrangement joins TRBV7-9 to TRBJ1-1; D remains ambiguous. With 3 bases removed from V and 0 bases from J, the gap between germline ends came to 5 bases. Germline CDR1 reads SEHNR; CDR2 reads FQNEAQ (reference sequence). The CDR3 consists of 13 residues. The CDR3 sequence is CASSFQMNTEAFF. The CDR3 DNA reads TGTGCCAGCAGCTTTCAGATGAACACTGAAGCTTTCTTT.

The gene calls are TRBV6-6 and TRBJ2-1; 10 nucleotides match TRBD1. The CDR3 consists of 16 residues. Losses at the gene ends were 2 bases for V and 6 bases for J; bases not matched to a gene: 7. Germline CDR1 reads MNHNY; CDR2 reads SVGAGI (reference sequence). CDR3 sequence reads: CASSYILRTGGNEQFF. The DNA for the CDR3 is TGTGCCAGCAGTTACATCCTTCGGACAGGGGGCAATGAGCAGTTCTTC.

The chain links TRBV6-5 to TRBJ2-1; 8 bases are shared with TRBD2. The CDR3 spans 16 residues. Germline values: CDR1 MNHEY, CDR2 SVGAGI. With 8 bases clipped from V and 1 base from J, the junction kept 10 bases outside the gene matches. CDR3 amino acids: CASGLRGGVSYNEQFF. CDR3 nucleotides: TGTGCCAGCGGTTTACGGGGGGGGGTGTCCTACAATGAGCAGTTCTTC.

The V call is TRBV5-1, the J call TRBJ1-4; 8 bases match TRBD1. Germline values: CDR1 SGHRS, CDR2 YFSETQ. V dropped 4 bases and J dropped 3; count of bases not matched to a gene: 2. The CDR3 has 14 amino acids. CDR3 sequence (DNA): TGCGCCAGCAGCCCACAGGGGGCTAATGAAAAACTGTTTTTT. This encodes CASSPQGANEKLFF.